The 24 T cell receptor beta chains given below trace back to one sample, sequenced in a study of blood T cell repertoires in COVID-19. The assay was immunoSEQ multiplex PCR, and TCRdb's table has in-frame clones only and misses some. The repertoire includes roughly 100,000 clones, around nine tenths of them detected once, and approximately 2% sits in the top ten. The material sequenced was peripheral blood. The receptors derive from a man in his forties or fifties with active COVID-19.

This chain joins TRBV7-9 and TRBJ2-7; 7 bases match TRBD1. CDR1 SEHNR and CDR2 FQNEAQ come from the germline V gene (reference sequence). Losses at the gene ends were 7 bases for V and 5 bases for J; bases not matched to a gene: 11. The CDR3 contains 14 residues. The CDR3: CASTRQGSTDEQYF. The CDR3 DNA reads as TGTGCCAGCACCCGACAGGGAAGTACAGACGAGCAGTACTTC.

The rearrangement links TRBV10-3 to TRBJ1-1; maybe TRBD1 (6 bases). Trimming cost V 8 bases and J 6 bases, with 19 bases left between them. Germline V gives CDR1 ENHRY, CDR2 SYGVKD. This CDR3 has 14 amino acids. CDR3 loop: CAISIGEQGAEAFF. The CDR3 DNA follows: TGTGCCATCTCCATAGGGGAACAGGGAGCTGAAGCTTTCTTT.

The chain carries TRBV30 and TRBJ1-2, with TRBD1 as a possible D gene (6 bases). This CDR3 spans 14 amino acids. Germline V gives CDR1 GTSNPN, CDR2 SVGIG (reference sequence). Trimming stripped 2 bases from V and 8 bases from J, with 18 bases between. This CDR3 is CAWSPGAGVYGYTF. The CDR3 DNA sequence: TGTGCCTGGAGTCCCGGGGCAGGGGTATACGGCTACACCTTC.

The chain employs TRBV6-5 and TRBJ2-7; TRBD2 matches 8 bases. CDR3 length: 13 amino acids. The germline gives CDR1 MNHEY, CDR2 SVGAGI. Trimming at V came to 7 bases and at J to 1 base, leaving 3 bases not matched to a gene. The CDR3 DNA reads TGTGCCAGCAAAGGGACTAGTTCCTACGAGCAGTACTTC. Translated, it gives CASKGTSSYEQYF.

This clone was counted a few times. The chain has TRBV6-1 and TRBJ1-6; D possibly corresponds to TRBD1 (6 bases). The germline V gene has CDR1 MNHNS and CDR2 SASEGT. The CDR3 contains 15 residues. V lost 2 bases, J lost 4 bases, and 9 bases lay in between. The CDR3 nucleotides are TGTGCCAGCAGTGAAACGGGACATTATAATTCACCCCTCCACTTT. Its translation: CASSETGHYNSPLHF.

This clone showed up just a few times. V is TRBV4-3 and J is TRBJ1-5; D uncertain. The CDR3 is made up of 15 amino acids. The ends were cut back, 0 bases at V and 4 bases at J, with 10 bases in the middle. Per germline, CDR1 LGHNA and CDR2 YSLEER. CDR3 region: CASSQDASGNQPQHF. CDR3 DNA sequence: TGCGCCAGCAGCCAAGATGCCAGCGGGAATCAGCCCCAGCATTTT.

The gene calls are TRBV29-1 and TRBJ2-7; no reliable D call. CDR1 and CDR2 from the germline V gene are SQVTM and ANQGSEA. The CDR3 runs to 10 residues. V lost 7 bases, J lost 7 bases, and 11 bases lay in between. The DNA for the CDR3 is TGCAGCGCCAAATCGGGTGAGCAGTACTTC. As protein: CSAKSGEQYF.

A word on this clone: Just one base apart from a much larger clone, this may be a read error. The chain couples TRBV11-3 to TRBJ2-1; D perhaps matches TRBD2 (6 bases). The CDR3 consists of 14 residues. In germline, CDR1 is SGHNT, CDR2 YENEEA. The V and J ends lost 1 base and 4 bases respectively, with 8 bases between them. In DNA form, the CDR3 reads TGTGCCAGCAGCTTAGCGGGGGAGTACAATGAGCAGTTCTTC. This translates into CASSLAGEYNEQFF.

V is TRBV7-8 and J is TRBJ2-2; D perhaps matches TRBD2 (7 bases). The CDR3 spans 13 residues. V was clipped by 11 bases and J by 5 bases, with 15 bases between them. Looked up from germline, CDR1 is SGHVS and CDR2 is FQNEAQ. CDR3: CASGGHQTGELFF. CDR3 DNA sequence: TGTGCCTCCGGGGGGCACCAGACCGGGGAGCTGTTTTTT.

The genes are TRBV27 and TRBJ2-7; maybe TRBD2 (5 bases). The germline gives CDR1 MNHEY, CDR2 SMNVEV (reference sequence). Deletions cut 4 bases from V and 6 bases from J, with 19 bases between. The CDR3 length is 15 residues. The CDR3 DNA follows: TGTGCCAGCAGTTCGTCGCGACTACCCATCCCCGAGCAGTACTTC. This encodes CASSSSRLPIPEQYF.

The CDR3 region has the DNA TGTGCCACCTATGGGACAGGGGACTACGAGCAGTACTTC. The encoded protein is CATYGTGDYEQYF. The chain carries TRBV5-5 and TRBJ2-7, with 10 bases that match TRBD1. The CDR3 contains 13 residues. V was clipped by 9 bases and J by 3 bases; unmatched bases: 6. CDR1 is SGHKS and CDR2 is YYEKEE in the germline V gene (reference sequence).

This clone was observed once. V is TRBV6-5 and J is TRBJ1-2, with a weak D call TRBD1 (5 bases). The CDR3 runs to 16 residues. Germline V gives CDR1 MNHEY, CDR2 SVGAGI. V was cut by 0 bases and J by 0 bases, with 11 bases left in between. CDR3 DNA: TGTGCCAGCAGTTACTCAGTGGGGGGAACTAACTATGGCTACACCTTC. Translated: CASSYSVGGTNYGYTF.

This clone has just one count. The chain employs TRBV16 and TRBJ1-5; 7 bases map to TRBD1. This CDR3 comprises 18 residues. Germline loops: CDR1 KGHSY, CDR2 FQNENV. V was clipped by 1 base and J by 9 bases; unmatched bases: 18. CDR3 residues: CASSQFSSWGTAERPQHF. The CDR3 DNA follows: TGTGCCAGCAGCCAATTCTCATCGTGGGGGACAGCGGAACGGCCCCAGCATTTT.

This sequence joins TRBV12-5 and TRBJ2-7; D unresolved. Trimming shortened V by 3 bases and J by 4 bases, and 10 bases separated the two germline ends. CDR3 size: 13 residues. Germline V gene data show CDR1 as LGHNT and CDR2 as FRNRAP. The CDR3 loop reads CASGLFPGYEQYF. The CDR3 DNA sequence: TGTGCTAGTGGTTTATTCCCCGGTTACGAGCAGTACTTC.

This sequence joins TRBV6-6 and TRBJ2-4; 7 bases line up with TRBD1. J lost 6 bases, V lost 10 bases, and 6 bases had no gene match. The CDR3 runs to 12 residues. Germline V gene lookup returns CDR1 MNHNY and CDR2 SVGAGI (reference sequence). Written as DNA, the CDR3 is TGTGCCACCCTGGACAGGAGAAACATTCAGTACTTC. This gives the protein CATLDRRNIQYF.

J is TRBJ2-7 and V is TRBV7-2, with D perhaps TRBD2 (6 bases). CDR3 length equals 13 residues. The V and J ends lost 4 bases and 6 bases respectively, with 13 bases between them. Germline loops: CDR1 SGHTA, CDR2 FQGNSA. CDR3: CASSSNLLAEQYF. In nucleotides, the CDR3 is TGTGCCAGCAGCTCGAACCTACTAGCCGAGCAGTACTTC.

The V and J genes are TRBV3-1 (or the pseudogene TRBV3-2) and TRBJ2-3; TRBD2 agrees at 7 bases. This CDR3 is 15 amino acids long. V lost 3 bases to trimming and J lost 2 bases; unmatched junction nucleotides: 5. Germline loops: CDR1 LGHDT, CDR2 YNNKEL (reference sequence). The CDR3 is CASSHPSGSTDTQYF. CDR3 in DNA: TGTGCCAGCAGCCATCCTAGCGGTTCCACAGATACGCAGTATTTT.

This clone came up a few times. This chain joins TRBV6-2 or TRBV6-3 and TRBJ2-2; 7 bases are shared with TRBD2. Unmatched junction bases numbered 7, after V lost 5 bases and J lost 1 base. The germline gives CDR1 MNHEY, CDR2 SVGEGT. The CDR3 is 16 residues long. CDR3 sequence (DNA): TGTGCCAGCAGTAAATTAGCGGGTTTGAACACCGGGGAGCTGTTTTTT. This gives the protein CASSKLAGLNTGELFF.

The V gene is TRBV27, the J gene TRBJ1-1; possibly TRBD1 for D (6 bases). Germline loops: CDR1 MNHEY, CDR2 SMNVEV (reference sequence). V lost 6 bases, J lost 6 bases, and 17 bases lay in between. The CDR3 totals 14 residues. The CDR3 nucleotides are TGTGCCAGCAGGATACAGGGCTTTAACGCTGAAGCTTTCTTT. This sequence encodes CASRIQGFNAEAFF.

This clone was counted once. This chain uses TRBV30 with TRBJ1-1, with 7 bases that match TRBD1. Germline V gene sequence: CDR1 GTSNPN, CDR2 SVGIG (reference sequence). The CDR3 has 11 amino acids. V lost 5 bases, J lost 3 bases, and 0 bases stayed unmatched. The CDR3 loop reads CAWDRDTEAFF. Here the CDR3 DNA reads TGTGCCTGGGACAGGGACACTGAAGCTTTCTTT.

The chain couples TRBV5-6 to TRBJ2-7, with TRBD2 identical over 7 bases. This CDR3 contains 15 residues. Germline CDR1 is SGHDT and CDR2 is YYEEEE. V trimming: 4 bases; J trimming: 3 bases; junction bases outside the gene matches: 10. The CDR3 protein is CASSGPSSGLYEQYF. CDR3 nucleotides: TGTGCCAGCAGCGGACCGTCTAGCGGCCTCTACGAGCAGTACTTC.

The chain has TRBV5-4 and TRBJ2-5; 12 nucleotides align to TRBD2. The CDR3 is 17 amino acids. The germline V gene encodes CDR1 SGHNT and CDR2 YYREEE (reference sequence). Trimming removed 4 bases from V and 3 bases from J; junction bases left unmatched: 10. DNA of the CDR3: TGTGCCAGCAGCCTGAAAGCTAGCGGGGGGGGGAAAGAGACCCAGTACTTC. It yields the protein CASSLKASGGGKETQYF.

This clone has a handful of counts. The CDR3 region is CATAGVGGGYTF. The CDR3 DNA is TGTGCCACCGCCGGGGTGGGGGGTGGCTACACCTTC. The chain couples TRBV27 to TRBJ1-2, with D possibly being TRBD1 (5 bases). CDR1 and CDR2 (germline): MNHEY, SMNVEV (reference sequence). The V end lost 10 bases, the J end lost 7 bases, and 16 bases lay between the germline ends. The CDR3 length is 12 residues.

V usage is TRBV3-1 (or the pseudogene TRBV3-2) and J usage is TRBJ1-2; 8 bases match TRBD1. The CDR3 spans 15 residues. Trimming at V came to 2 bases and at J to 3 bases, leaving 5 bases not matched to a gene. Germline-derived CDR1 and CDR2 are LGHDT and YNNKEL (reference sequence). The CDR3 DNA is TGTGCCAGCAGCCAACAGACAGGGGTGCACTATGGCTACACCTTC. Translated: CASSQQTGVHYGYTF.